This T cell receptor beta chain was documented in a study of vaccination effects on CD4 cells after COVID-19. Study-wide results and limits: Vaccine-induced clones in healthy vaccinees cross-reacted with common cold coronaviruses in only 1 of 255 cases.

Generated by immunoSEQ multiplex PCR, the TCRdb table keeps only in-frame clones and is missing some. This sample has fewer than 35,000 clones; about two thirds occur once, and the top ten carry roughly 3.8%. Investigators separated out CD4+ T cells once about eleven days of culture had passed. IL-2 medium was substituted for half the medium on days 3 and 7. Comments on this clone: No antigen is known for it.

V gave up 5 bases and J gave up 8 bases, with 13 bases separating them. The CDR3 covers 13 residues. Germline lookup yields CDR1 SNHLY and CDR2 FYNNEI. The sample was CD4+ T cells from PBMCs cultured without peptide, taken before COVID-19 vaccination. This receptor was obtained from a human donor who received a COVID-19 vaccine. The chain has TRBV2 and TRBJ2-1; D possibly matches TRBD1 or TRBD2 (6 bases each). This CDR3 reads CASSYKRGDEQFF. In DNA form, the CDR3 reads TGTGCCAGCAGTTATAAGAGGGGGGATGAGCAGTTCTTC.